This T cell receptor (beta chain) was identified during a study of blood T cells in healthy people across ages. Points from the study as a whole: The recorded TCR beta diversity per million T cells decreased in a roughly linear manner with age. Diversity of TCR beta correlated strongly with naive T cell percentage.

A second PCR of about 7 to 12 cycles used a sample-barcoded 5' primer and a J-beta primer mix. TCRdb called the 5' RACE reads again in MiXCR, with one record for every CDR3 protein. Among over 1,500,000 distinct CDR3 sequences, 40% to 55% were seen once, and the ten largest hold less than 2.5%. This clonotype was seen only a few times. Its target is not known. There were healthy Caucasian individuals from Russia, aged about 6 to 90, serving as donors. Sequenced material: blood. The clonotype originates from a woman aged 40 to 50 in good health.

CDR3 sequence (DNA): TGTGCCAGCAGTCCCGGGGCAGCCAAAAACATTCAGTACTTC. This encodes CASSPGAAKNIQYF. The rearrangement links TRBV6-2 or TRBV6-3 to TRBJ2-4; perhaps D is TRBD1 or TRBD2 (5 bases each). Trimming took 5 bases from V and 0 from J, leaving 8 bases between them. Per germline, CDR1 MNHEY and CDR2 SVGEGT. This CDR3 has 14 amino acids.